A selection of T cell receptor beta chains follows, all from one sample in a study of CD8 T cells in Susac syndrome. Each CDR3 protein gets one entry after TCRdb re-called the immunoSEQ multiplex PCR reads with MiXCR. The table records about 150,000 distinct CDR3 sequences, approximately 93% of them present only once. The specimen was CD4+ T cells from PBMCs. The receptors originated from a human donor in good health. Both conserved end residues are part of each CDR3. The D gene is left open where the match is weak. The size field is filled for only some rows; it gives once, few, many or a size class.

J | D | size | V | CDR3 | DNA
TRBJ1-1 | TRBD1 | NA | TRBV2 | CASMGQAGTEAFF | TGTGCCAGCATGGGACAGGCCGGCACTGAAGCTTTCTTT
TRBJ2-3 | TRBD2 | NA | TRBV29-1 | CSVPGTSGYLSTDTQYF | TGCAGCGTTCCCGGGACTAGCGGATACCTTAGCACAGATACGCAGTATTTT
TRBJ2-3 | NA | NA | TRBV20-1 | CSARKDRTDTQYF | TGCAGTGCTAGAAAGGACCGCACAGATACGCAGTATTTT
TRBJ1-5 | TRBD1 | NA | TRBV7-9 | CASSFIQGAGDQPQHF | TGTGCCAGCAGCTTCATCCAGGGGGCGGGGGATCAGCCCCAGCATTTT
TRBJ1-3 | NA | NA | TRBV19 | CASSKPGRITGNTIYF | TGTGCCAGTAGTAAGCCGGGACGGATTACTGGAAACACCATATATTTT
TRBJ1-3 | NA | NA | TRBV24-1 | CATTANSGNTIYF | TGTGCCACCACAGCGAACTCTGGAAACACCATATATTTT
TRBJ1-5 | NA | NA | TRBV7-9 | CASSLDLGTPQHF | TGTGCCAGCAGCTTAGATTTGGGGACGCCCCAGCATTTT
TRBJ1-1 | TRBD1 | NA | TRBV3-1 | CASSHRTGAVAEAFF | TGTGCCAGCAGCCACCGGACAGGGGCAGTCGCTGAAGCTTTCTTT
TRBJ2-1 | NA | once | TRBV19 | CASSIGLAYNEQFF | TGTGCCAGTAGTATAGGACTGGCCTACAATGAGCAGTTCTTC
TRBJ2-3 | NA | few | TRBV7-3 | CASSLRRTDTQYF | TGTGCCAGCAGCTTAAGGCGCACAGATACGCAGTATTTT
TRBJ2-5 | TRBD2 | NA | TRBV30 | CAWSVSSGSPQYF | TGTGCCTGGAGTGTGTCTAGCGGGAGTCCCCAGTACTTC
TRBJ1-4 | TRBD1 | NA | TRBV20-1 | CSAFVTTGGYEKLFF | TGCAGTGCTTTCGTTACGACAGGGGGATATGAAAAACTGTTTTTT
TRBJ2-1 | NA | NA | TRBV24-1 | CATSARWENYNEQFF | TGTGCCACCAGTGCGAGGTGGGAGAACTACAATGAGCAGTTCTTC
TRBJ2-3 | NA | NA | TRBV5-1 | CASSLEESDTQYF | TGCGCCAGCAGCTTGGAAGAGTCAGATACGCAGTATTTT
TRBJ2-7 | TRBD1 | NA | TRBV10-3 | CAIGGGQGGNEQYF | TGTGCCATCGGGGGTGGACAGGGGGGTAACGAGCAGTACTTC
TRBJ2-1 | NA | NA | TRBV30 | CAWNGGRARGPWDEQFF | TGTGCCTGGAATGGGGGGCGTGCTCGAGGTCCCTGGGATGAGCAGTTCTTC
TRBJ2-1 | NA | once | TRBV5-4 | CASSLVNGPYNEQFF | TGTGCCAGCAGCTTGGTGAATGGCCCCTACAATGAGCAGTTCTTC
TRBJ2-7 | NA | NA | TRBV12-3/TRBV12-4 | CASSFRLEGSGQYF | TGTGCCAGCAGTTTTCGGCTGGAGGGTTCGGGGCAGTACTTC
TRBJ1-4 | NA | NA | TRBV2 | CASSVENEKLFF | TGTGCCAGCTCAGTCGAGAATGAAAAACTGTTTTTT
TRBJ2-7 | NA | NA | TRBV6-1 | CASSEAPRSPYEQYF | TGTGCCAGCAGTGAAGCGCCCAGGTCACCTTACGAGCAGTACTTC
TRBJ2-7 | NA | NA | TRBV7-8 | CASSLMTGGPYEQYF | TGTGCCAGCAGCTTAATGACAGGAGGTCCCTACGAGCAGTACTTC
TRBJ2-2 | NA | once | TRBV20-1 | CSAKANTGELFF | TGCAGTGCTAAGGCGAACACCGGGGAGCTGTTTTTT
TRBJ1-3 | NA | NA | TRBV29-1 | CSVEDRSSGNTIYF | TGCAGCGTTGAGGATCGATCCTCTGGAAACACCATATATTTT
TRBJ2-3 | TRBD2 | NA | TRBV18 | CASSPESWQGRTSGSSNTQYF | TGTGCCAGCTCCCCCGAGTCTTGGCAGGGTCGGACTAGCGGGAGTTCAAATACGCAGTATTTT
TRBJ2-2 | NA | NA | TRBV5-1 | CASSLVPKNTGELFF | TGCGCCAGCAGCTTGGTACCGAAGAACACCGGGGAGCTGTTTTTT
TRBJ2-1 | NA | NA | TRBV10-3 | CAISESISGGGRNEQFF | TGTGCCATCAGTGAGTCGATCTCAGGAGGGGGGAGGAATGAGCAGTTCTTC
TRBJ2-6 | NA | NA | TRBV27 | CASRASGANVLTF | TGTGCCAGCAGGGCCTCCGGGGCCAACGTCCTGACTTTC
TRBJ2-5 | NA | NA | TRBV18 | CASSPLEGGETQYF | TGTGCCAGCTCACCACTGGAGGGAGGAGAGACCCAGTACTTC
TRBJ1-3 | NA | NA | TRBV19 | CASSPQRDNSGNTIYF | TGTGCCAGTAGCCCCCAGCGCGACAACTCTGGAAACACCATATATTTT
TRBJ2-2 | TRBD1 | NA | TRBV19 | CASSSGGPLSRANTGELFF | TGTGCCAGTAGTTCAGGGGGCCCACTAAGTCGCGCGAACACCGGGGAGCTGTTTTTT
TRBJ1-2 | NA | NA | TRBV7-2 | CASSLSFGRTDGYTF | TGTGCCAGCAGCTTATCCTTTGGACGGACGGATGGCTACACCTTC
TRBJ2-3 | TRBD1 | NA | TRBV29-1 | CSSRTGTSADTQYF | TGCAGCTCCAGGACAGGGACGTCGGCAGATACGCAGTATTTT
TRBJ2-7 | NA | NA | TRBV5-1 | CASSSGRDAASEQYF | TGCGCCAGCAGCAGCGGCCGGGACGCCGCTTCCGAGCAGTACTTC
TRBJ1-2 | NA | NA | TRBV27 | CTSSLDGNYGYTF | TGTACCAGCAGTTTGGACGGGAACTATGGCTACACCTTC
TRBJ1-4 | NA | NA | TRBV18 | CASSPVRATNEKLFF | TGTGCCAGCTCACCAGTAAGGGCAACTAATGAAAAACTGTTTTTT
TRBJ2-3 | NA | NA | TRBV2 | CASSETRGTQYF | TGTGCCAGCAGTGAAACTCGGGGTACGCAGTATTTT
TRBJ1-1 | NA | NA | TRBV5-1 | CASSTRETAEAFF | TGCGCCAGCAGCACAAGGGAGACCGCTGAAGCTTTCTTT
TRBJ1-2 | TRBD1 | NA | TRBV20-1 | CSARPQGLRGYGYTF | TGCAGTGCTAGACCACAGGGGCTTCGTGGCTATGGCTACACCTTC
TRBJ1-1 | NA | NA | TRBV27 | CASRTGTRNTEAFF | TGTGCCAGCAGAACTGGGACACGAAACACTGAAGCTTTCTTT
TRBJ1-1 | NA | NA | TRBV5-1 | CASSLGNSLEAFF | TGCGCCAGCAGCTTGGGTAACAGCCTTGAAGCTTTCTTT
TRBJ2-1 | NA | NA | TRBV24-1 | CATSEGAQGNEQFF | TGTGCCACCAGTGAGGGGGCCCAAGGCAATGAGCAGTTCTTC
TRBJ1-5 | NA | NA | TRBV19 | CASSMMRGNQPQHF | TGTGCCAGTAGTATGATGAGGGGCAATCAGCCCCAGCATTTT
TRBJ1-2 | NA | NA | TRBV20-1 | CSANYRLGYTF | TGCAGTGCTAACTACCGGCTGGGCTACACCTTC
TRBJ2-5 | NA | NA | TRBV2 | CASGPGAAQETQYF | TGTGCCAGCGGACCAGGGGCGGCACAAGAGACCCAGTACTTC
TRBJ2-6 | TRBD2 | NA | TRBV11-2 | CASSLDGTSGTGSGANVLTF | TGTGCCAGCAGCTTAGATGGGACTAGCGGGACCGGCTCTGGGGCCAACGTCCTGACTTTC
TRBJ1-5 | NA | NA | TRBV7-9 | CASSSGTNSNQPQHF | TGTGCCAGCAGCTCAGGGACAAATAGCAATCAGCCCCAGCATTTT
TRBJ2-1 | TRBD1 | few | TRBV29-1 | CSASPGQGGNEQFF | TGCAGCGCCTCCCCGGGACAGGGCGGCAATGAGCAGTTCTTC
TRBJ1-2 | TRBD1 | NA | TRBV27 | CASSPTGALREGYTF | TGTGCCAGCTCCCCGACAGGGGCCCTTCGGGAAGGCTACACCTTC
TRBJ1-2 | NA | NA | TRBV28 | CASTSSGEDYGYTF | TGTGCCAGCACCTCCAGTGGGGAAGACTATGGCTACACCTTC